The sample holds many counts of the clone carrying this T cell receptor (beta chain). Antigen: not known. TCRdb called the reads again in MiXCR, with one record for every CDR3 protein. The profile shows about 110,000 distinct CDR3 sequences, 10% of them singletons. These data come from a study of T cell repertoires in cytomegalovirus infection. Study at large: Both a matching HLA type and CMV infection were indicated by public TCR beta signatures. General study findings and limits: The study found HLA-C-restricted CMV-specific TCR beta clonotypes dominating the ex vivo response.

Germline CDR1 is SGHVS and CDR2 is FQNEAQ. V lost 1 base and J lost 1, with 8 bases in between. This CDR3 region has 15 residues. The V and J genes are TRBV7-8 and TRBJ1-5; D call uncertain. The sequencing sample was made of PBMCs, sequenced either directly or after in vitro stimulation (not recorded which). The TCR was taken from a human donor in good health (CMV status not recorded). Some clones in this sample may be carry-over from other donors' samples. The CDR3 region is CASSLGPRSNQPQHF. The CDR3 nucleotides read TGTGCCAGCAGCTTAGGGCCCAGGAGCAATCAGCCCCAGCATTTT.